The clone carrying this T cell receptor beta chain appeared a few times. Its antigen remains unknown. The sample is drawn from a study of cytomegalovirus exposure and HLA in healthy donors. Study results and limitations: Among TCR sequences, most were rare, though some public TCRs appeared in many donors. The authors later linked a missense DCLRE1C variant to TCR beta V- and J-gene trimming. Sequencing depth roughly uniform across donors was assumed in presence/absence analyses. Later analysis indicated greater clonal expansion among HLA-associated TCR beta chains than among equally common other chains.

Trimming removed 7 bases from V and 1 base from J; junction bases left unmatched: 7. Germline CDR1 and CDR2: SGHVS and FQNEAQ. This CDR3 has 15 amino acids. PCR used 60 Vbeta primers and 13 Jbeta primers. Profiled with immunoSEQ multiplex PCR; TCRdb holds only in-frame clones, not every one. The repertoire holds some 130,000 clones, 55% to 75% seen once, with about 3.9% in the top ten. The chain couples TRBV7-8 to TRBJ1-1; 9 nucleotides match TRBD1. The sequencing sample was made of PBMCs. The clonotype comes from a man in his fifties or sixties in good health and CMV-seropositive. The CDR3 nucleotides read TGTGCCAGCACCCTACAGGGGGCGCAGAACACTGAAGCTTTCTTT. It is translated as CASTLQGAQNTEAFF.